Listed here is a single T cell receptor (beta chain). Its antigen remains unidentified. Donors counted as nominally healthy when sampled, yet unrecorded immune exposures were likely. V shed 5 bases and J shed 0 bases, with 14 bases lying between them. CDR1 is SEHNR and CDR2 is FQNEAQ in the germline V gene (reference sequence). CDR3 length: 15 amino acids. In the PCR, 60 Vbeta and 13 Jbeta primers were used. The repertoire was sequenced with immunoSEQ multiplex PCR; TCRdb's copy has only in-frame clones and lacks some. The table for this sample gives under 70,000 clones. These data belong to a study of cytomegalovirus exposure and HLA in healthy donors. Whole-study findings and limits: In a later analysis, DRB1 alleles had the most associated TCRs; HLA-C alleles the fewest. Owing to their indistinguishability, certain V segments, notably TRBV6-2 and TRBV6-3, were excluded.

This sequence was found in a female donor in good health and CMV-seropositive. This chain uses TRBV7-9 with TRBJ2-7; D remains unclear. Material: PBMCs. CDR3 sequence: CASSPTIQASYEQYF. DNA of the CDR3: TGTGCCAGCAGCCCAACAATCCAGGCCTCCTACGAGCAGTACTTC.